The 18 T cell receptor beta chains below come from one sample, sequenced in a study of T cell repertoires in cytomegalovirus infection. These TCRs' antigens remain unknown. MiXCR was run by TCRdb on the reads, yielding one entry per CDR3 protein. Counted here are around 750,000 distinct CDR3 sequences, less than 35% occurring once; the ten biggest clones make up around an eighth. Here the sequenced sample was cultured CD8+ T cells from PBMCs, taken from culture after CMV antigen stimulation. The receptors shown here come from a human donor in good health (CMV status not recorded). Some clones in this sample may be carry-over from other donors' samples.

The CDR3 bases are TGTGCCAGCAACGGGGGAGGAATCGGGGAGCTGTTTTTT. Amino acids: CASNGGGIGELFF. The genes are TRBV27 and TRBJ2-2; weak D call: TRBD2 (6 bases). Germline V gives CDR1 MNHEY, CDR2 SMNVEV (reference sequence). The length of the CDR3 is 13 residues. V lost 7 bases and J lost 7, with 13 bases in between.

This rearrangement joins TRBV20-1 to TRBJ1-2; 9 bases align to TRBD1. The V gene end was trimmed by 0 bases and the J gene end by 0 bases; junction bases not matched to a gene: 2. Germline values: CDR1 DFQATT, CDR2 SNEGSKA (reference sequence). The CDR3 is 15 residues long. The CDR3 DNA reads as TGCAGTGCTAGAGAAGGGGACAGGGCTAACTATGGCTACACCTTC. Residues: CSAREGDRANYGYTF.

The J gene is TRBJ1-1, the V gene TRBV2; TRBD1 might be the D (6 bases). Trimming removed 5 bases from V and 0 bases from J, with 13 bases in between. CDR3 length: 15 amino acids. The germline gives CDR1 SNHLY, CDR2 FYNNEI. As DNA, the CDR3 is TGTGCCAGCAGTCAGGACAGCCCGATGAACACTGAAGCTTTCTTT. Protein product: CASSQDSPMNTEAFF.

J is TRBJ1-4 and V is TRBV7-9; weak D call: TRBD1 (5 bases). The CDR3 runs to 15 residues. The germline CDR1 and CDR2 sequences are SEHNR and FQNEAQ (reference sequence). Trimming shortened V by 6 bases and J by 8 bases, and 19 bases separated the two germline ends. The CDR3 sequence is CASRRDSSRGEKLFF. The CDR3 DNA sequence: TGTGCCAGCAGGCGGGACTCATCTAGGGGCGAAAAACTGTTTTTT. Full variable domain (outside the CDR3, taken from reference TRBV7-9 and TRBJ1-4): DTGVSQNPRHKITKRGQNVTFRCDPISEHNRLYWYRQTLGQGPEFLTYFQNEAQLEKSRLLSDRFSAERPKGSFSTLEIQRTEQGDSAMYLCASRRDSSRGEKLFFGSGTQLSVL.

This sequence joins TRBV10-2 and TRBJ1-4, with unresolved D. This CDR3 contains 14 residues. Germline assignment: CDR1 WSHSY and CDR2 SAAADI. Trimming cost V 3 bases and J 8 bases, with 13 bases left between them. The CDR3 DNA sequence: TGCGCCAGCAGTGATTCAGGCCGGGGAGAAAAACTGTTTTTT. This sequence encodes CASSDSGRGEKLFF.

The rearrangement links TRBV7-6 to TRBJ2-5, with 11 positions matching TRBD2. The CDR3 totals 15 residues. The germline V gene has CDR1 SGHVS and CDR2 FNYEAQ. V shed 7 bases, J shed 5 bases, and the junction held 9 bases outside the gene matches. The CDR3 DNA is TGTGCCAGCACCCGACTAGCGGGGAACTCGGAGACCCAGTACTTC. Protein product: CASTRLAGNSETQYF.

This clonotype appeared a single time. The J gene is TRBJ2-1, the V gene TRBV14, with 9 bases lining up with TRBD2. Germline V gene sequence: CDR1 SGHDN, CDR2 FVKESK. V lost 0 bases and J lost 0; bases outside the gene matches: 6. The CDR3 is 18 amino acids. CDR3 protein: CASSQDLAGPSSYNEQFF. CDR3 nucleotides: TGTGCCAGCAGCCAAGATCTAGCGGGGCCGAGCTCCTACAATGAGCAGTTCTTC.

The chain joins TRBV6-1 to TRBJ2-3; D might be TRBD2 (6 bases). The length of the CDR3 is 15 residues. V was shortened by 8 bases and J by 2 bases, with 17 bases between the two germline ends. Per the germline V gene, CDR1 is MNHNS and CDR2 is SASEGT. The DNA of the CDR3 is TGTGCCAGCGGGTGGTCGCGGGGCTTCACAGATACGCAGTATTTT. Its protein product is CASGWSRGFTDTQYF.

This clonotype was counted only a few times. V gene TRBV4-2 combines with J gene TRBJ1-6, with a weak D call TRBD1 (5 bases). Germline V lookup: CDR1 LGHNA, CDR2 YNFKEQ. The CDR3 totals 17 residues. V was clipped by 0 bases and J by 7 bases, with 16 bases between them. The CDR3 DNA reads as TGTGCCAGCAGCCAAGATGGTGGGGGGGAGGAAAATTCACCCCTCCACTTT. It specifies CASSQDGGGEENSPLHF.

The gene calls are TRBV24-1 and TRBJ1-5; tentative D call: TRBD1 (6 bases). V shed 3 bases and J shed 7 bases, with 9 bases lying between them. The CDR3 contains 13 residues. Germline CDR1 reads KGHDR; CDR2 reads SFDVKD. The CDR3 nucleotides read TGTGCCACCAGTGATCTAGGACAGCAGCCCCAGCATTTT. It yields the protein CATSDLGQQPQHF.

The V gene is TRBV28, the J gene TRBJ1-5; possible D gene TRBD1, 6 bases. CDR3 length: 15 amino acids. Germline CDR1 and CDR2: MDHEN and SYDVKM. V lost 6 bases, J lost 4 bases, and 16 bases lay in between. DNA of the CDR3: TGTGCCAGCAGATCAACGGGACACAATAATCAGCCCCAGCATTTT. This gives the protein CASRSTGHNNQPQHF.

This clonotype was seen a few times. V usage is TRBV6-6 and J usage is TRBJ2-7; maybe TRBD2 (6 bases). CDR3 length: 16 residues. V was trimmed by 2 bases and J by 2 bases, leaving 16 bases between them. Germline assignment: CDR1 MNHNY and CDR2 SVGAGI (reference sequence). The chain's CDR3 is CASSYPSGTQAYEQYF. The CDR3 DNA follows: TGTGCCAGCAGTTACCCCTCCGGGACTCAAGCCTACGAGCAGTACTTC.

Details on this clonotype: A much larger clone sits a single nucleotide away, making a read error possible. V usage is TRBV7-2 and J usage is TRBJ2-7, with D perhaps TRBD1 (6 bases). The ends were cut back, 8 bases at V and 3 bases at J, with 14 bases in the middle. Per germline, CDR1 SGHTA and CDR2 FQGNSA. The length of the CDR3 is 13 residues. CDR3 nucleotides: TGTGCCAGCGGCTCAGGACAGATCTACGAGCAGTACTTC. This gives the protein CASGSGQIYEQYF.

V gene TRBV6-5 combines with J gene TRBJ2-3, with D tentatively TRBD2 (5 bases). This CDR3 is 15 amino acids long. Trimming took off 5 bases at V and 4 bases at J, with 16 bases between the two ends. Germline V CDR1 and CDR2: MNHEY, SVGAGI. CDR3 bases: TGTGCCAGCAGTGAGGCGCGGGCCGGCTCAGATACGCAGTATTTT. The encoded protein is CASSEARAGSDTQYF.

This clonotype appeared a few times. The chain joins TRBV7-8 to TRBJ2-7; 11 bases agree with TRBD1. V lost 3 bases, J lost 2 bases, and 3 bases stayed unmatched. Per germline, CDR1 SGHVS and CDR2 FQNEAQ. There are 15 residues in the CDR3. This CDR3 is CASSFTGQGAYEQYV. CDR3 bases: TGTGCCAGCAGCTTTACGGGACAGGGGGCCTACGAGCAGTACGTC.

The table lists this clonotype with a few counts. V and J are TRBV20-1 and TRBJ1-5, with 8 bases fitting TRBD1. CDR1 is DFQATT, CDR2 SNEGSKA, per germline (reference sequence). There are 15 residues in the CDR3. Trimming at V came to 3 bases and at J to 0 bases, leaving 4 bases not matched to a gene. The CDR3 region is CSARTGAYSNQPQHF. CDR3 bases: TGCAGTGCTAGGACAGGGGCGTATAGCAATCAGCCCCAGCATTTT.

This clonotype was found a few times. The chain links TRBV5-1 to TRBJ2-2; 7 positions match TRBD2. The CDR3 covers 12 residues. Germline values: CDR1 SGHRS, CDR2 YFSETQ. V gave up 4 bases and J gave up 10 bases; unmatched junction bases: 4. Here the CDR3 DNA reads TGCGCCAGCAGCCCCGGGGGGACGGAGCTGTTTTTT. It translates to CASSPGGTELFF.

This chain uses TRBV12-5 with TRBJ1-1; maybe TRBD1 (6 bases). The CDR3 sequence is 12 residues long. Germline CDR1 is LGHNT and CDR2 is FRNRAP. The CDR3 DNA reads TGTGCCGGCGTTAAGGGGGACACTGAAGCTTTCTTT. It specifies CAGVKGDTEAFF.